The clone carrying this T cell receptor (beta chain) has more than one count but fewer than ten. The antigen remains unidentified. It was with random hexamers that roughly 0.45 to 1 ug RNA was reverse transcribed. It was immunoSEQ multiplex PCR that amplified TCR beta CDR3 across 54 Vbeta and 13 Jbeta. TCRdb ran MiXCR on the immunoSEQ multiplex PCR reads and lists one entry per CDR3 protein. The sample carries approximately 300,000 distinct CDR3 sequences, around 89% recorded once. The germline CDR1 and CDR2 sequences are MDHEN and SYDVKM. V lost 5 bases to trimming and J lost 2 bases; unmatched junction nucleotides: 9. The CDR3 sequence is 17 residues long. The sample originates from a study of CD8 T cells in Susac syndrome. The multiple sclerosis control group comprised treatment-naive patients with stable or active relapsing-remitting disease. Study observations and caveats: It was acknowledged by the study that relatively few individuals were included in its TCR sequencing and HLA analysis.

Sequencing was done on a sample of CD8+ T cells from PBMCs. The rearrangement joins TRBV28 to TRBJ2-7; 13 positions agree with TRBD2. The TCR sequence derives from a human donor with multiple sclerosis. CDR3 amino acids: CASSTGLAGFSAYEQYF. The CDR3 coding sequence is TGTGCCAGCAGTACGGGACTAGCGGGATTTTCGGCCTACGAGCAGTACTTC.